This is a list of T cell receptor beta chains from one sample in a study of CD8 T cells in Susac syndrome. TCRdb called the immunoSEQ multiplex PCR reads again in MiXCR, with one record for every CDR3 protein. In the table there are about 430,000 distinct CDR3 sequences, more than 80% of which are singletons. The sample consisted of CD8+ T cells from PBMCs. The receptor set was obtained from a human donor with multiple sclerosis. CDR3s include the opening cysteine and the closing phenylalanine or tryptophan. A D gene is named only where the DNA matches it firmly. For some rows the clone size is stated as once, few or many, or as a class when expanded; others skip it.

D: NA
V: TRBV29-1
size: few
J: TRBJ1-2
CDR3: CSVAGGESYGYTF
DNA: TGCAGCGTTGCAGGAGGGGAATCCTATGGCTACACCTTC

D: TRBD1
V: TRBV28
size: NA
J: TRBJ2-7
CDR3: CASSSDRSHYEQYF
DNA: TGTGCCAGCAGTTCGGACAGGAGCCATTACGAGCAGTACTTC

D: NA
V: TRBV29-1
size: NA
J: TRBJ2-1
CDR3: CSVLAPDEQFF
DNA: TGCAGCGTTCTAGCCCCCGATGAGCAGTTCTTC

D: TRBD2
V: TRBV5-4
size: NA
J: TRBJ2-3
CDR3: CASSLGGSGGGTDTQYF
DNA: TGTGCCAGCAGCTTGGGTGGTAGCGGGGGTGGCACAGATACGCAGTATTTT

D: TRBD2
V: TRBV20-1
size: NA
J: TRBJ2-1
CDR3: CSATSGGWSYNEQFF
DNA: TGCAGTGCTACTAGCGGGGGGTGGTCCTACAATGAGCAGTTCTTC

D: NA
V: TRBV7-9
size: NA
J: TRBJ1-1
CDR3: CASSLVVAVDTEAFF
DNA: TGTGCCAGCAGCTTAGTCGTGGCTGTGGACACTGAAGCTTTCTTT

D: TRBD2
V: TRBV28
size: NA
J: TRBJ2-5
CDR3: CASSLGTSARETQYF
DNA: TGTGCCAGCAGTCTAGGGACTAGCGCCAGAGAGACCCAGTACTTC

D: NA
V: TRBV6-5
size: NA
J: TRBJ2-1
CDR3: CASSLGGVDYNEQFF
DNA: TGTGCCAGCAGTCTAGGGGGAGTGGACTACAATGAGCAGTTCTTC

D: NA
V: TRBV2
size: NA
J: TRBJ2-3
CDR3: CASSEYGSDTQYF
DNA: TGTGCCAGCAGTGAATATGGATCAGATACGCAGTATTTT

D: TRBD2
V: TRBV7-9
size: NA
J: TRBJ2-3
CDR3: CASSFPSGGASDTDTQYF
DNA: TGTGCCAGCAGCTTCCCTAGCGGGGGGGCTTCTGATACAGATACGCAGTATTTT

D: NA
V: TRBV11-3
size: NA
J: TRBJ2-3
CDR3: CASMRQGGDTQYF
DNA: TGTGCCAGCATGAGGCAGGGTGGGGATACGCAGTATTTT

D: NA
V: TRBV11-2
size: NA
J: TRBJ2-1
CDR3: CASSLLRGMFHEQFF
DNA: TGTGCCAGCAGCTTACTCAGGGGTATGTTCCATGAGCAGTTCTTC

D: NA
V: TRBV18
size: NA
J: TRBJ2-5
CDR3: CASSPSTGVGETQYF
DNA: TGTGCCAGCTCTCCCTCGACAGGAGTGGGGGAGACCCAGTACTTC

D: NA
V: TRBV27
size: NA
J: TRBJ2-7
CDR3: CASSLGPVFPYEQYF
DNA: TGTGCCAGCAGTTTAGGACCCGTTTTTCCCTACGAGCAGTACTTC

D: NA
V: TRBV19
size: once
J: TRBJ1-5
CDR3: CASNLLNQPQHF
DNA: TGTGCCAGTAATCTGTTAAATCAGCCCCAGCATTTT

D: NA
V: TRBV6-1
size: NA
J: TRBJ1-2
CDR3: CASSDFGQGNGYTF
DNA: TGTGCCAGCAGTGATTTTGGGCAGGGCAATGGCTACACCTTC

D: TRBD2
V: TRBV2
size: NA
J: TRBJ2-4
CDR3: CAINGGVAKNIQYF
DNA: TGTGCCATCAATGGGGGGGTTGCCAAAAACATTCAGTACTTC

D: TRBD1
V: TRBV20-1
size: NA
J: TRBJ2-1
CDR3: CSARATGDGMNNEQFF
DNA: TGCAGTGCTAGAGCGACAGGGGATGGGATGAACAATGAGCAGTTCTTC

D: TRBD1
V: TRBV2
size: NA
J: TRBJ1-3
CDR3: CASSEGTGPGNTIYF
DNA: TGTGCCAGCAGTGAAGGGACAGGCCCTGGAAACACCATATATTTT

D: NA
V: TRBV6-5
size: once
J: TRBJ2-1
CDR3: CASSYSTGLTNEQFF
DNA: TGTGCCAGCAGTTACTCCACGGGACTTACAAATGAGCAGTTCTTC

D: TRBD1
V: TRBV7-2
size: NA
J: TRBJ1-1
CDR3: CASSTVPRTGRNTEAFF
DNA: TGTGCCAGCAGCACCGTACCCCGGACAGGGAGGAACACTGAAGCTTTCTTT

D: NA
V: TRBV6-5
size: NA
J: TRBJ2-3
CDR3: CASSYSWGALSTDTQYF
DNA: TGTGCCAGCAGTTACTCGTGGGGGGCCCTCAGCACAGATACGCAGTATTTT

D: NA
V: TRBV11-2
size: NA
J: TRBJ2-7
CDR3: CASSSPGRDGQYF
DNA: TGTGCCAGCAGCTCCCCGGGTCGCGACGGGCAGTACTTC

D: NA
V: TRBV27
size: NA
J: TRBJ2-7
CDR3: CASSLRAGEYLGEQYF
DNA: TGTGCCAGCAGTTTAAGGGCAGGGGAATACCTCGGCGAGCAGTACTTC

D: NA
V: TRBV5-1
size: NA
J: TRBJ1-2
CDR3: CASSLDGPGDWSYGYTF
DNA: TGCGCCAGCAGCTTGGACGGACCCGGGGATTGGTCCTATGGCTACACCTTC

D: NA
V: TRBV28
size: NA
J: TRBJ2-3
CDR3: CASSRIDRSFPTSTDTQYF
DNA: TGTGCCAGCAGCCGGATCGACAGATCCTTCCCAACTAGCACAGATACGCAGTATTTT

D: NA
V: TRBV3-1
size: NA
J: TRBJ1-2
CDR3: CASSQEGGAFNGYTF
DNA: TGTGCCAGCAGCCAAGAGGGGGGCGCATTTAATGGCTACACCTTC

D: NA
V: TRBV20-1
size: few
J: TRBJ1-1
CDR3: CSASSGANGNTEAFF
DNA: TGTAGTGCTAGCTCCGGGGCTAATGGGAACACTGAAGCTTTCTTT

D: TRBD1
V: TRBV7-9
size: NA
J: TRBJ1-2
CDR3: CASRGDRGEGYTF
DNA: TGTGCCAGCAGAGGCGACAGGGGTGAAGGCTACACCTTC

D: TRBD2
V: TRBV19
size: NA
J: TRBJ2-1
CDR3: CASSPPGLAGYNEQFF
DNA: TGTGCCAGTAGTCCCCCGGGACTAGCGGGATACAATGAGCAGTTCTTC

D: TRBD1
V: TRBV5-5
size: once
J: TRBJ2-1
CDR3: CASSLGDRGPDEQLF
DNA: TGTGCCAGCAGCTTGGGTGACAGGGGCCCCGATGAGCAGCTCTTC

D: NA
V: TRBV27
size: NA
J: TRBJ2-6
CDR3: CASSLSGSSGANVLTF
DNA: TGTGCCAGCAGTTTATCGGGAAGCTCTGGGGCCAACGTCCTGACTTTC

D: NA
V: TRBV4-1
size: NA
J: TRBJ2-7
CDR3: CASSQALNYEQYF
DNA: TGCGCCAGCAGCCAAGCACTAAACTACGAGCAGTACTTC

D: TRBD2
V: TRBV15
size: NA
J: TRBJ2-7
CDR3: CATSPRPGLAGTYEQYF
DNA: TGTGCCACCAGCCCGCGGCCGGGACTAGCGGGGACCTACGAGCAGTACTTC

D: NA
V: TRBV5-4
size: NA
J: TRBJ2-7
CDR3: CASSLEGTYEQYF
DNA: TGTGCCAGCAGCTTGGAAGGAACCTACGAGCAGTACTTC

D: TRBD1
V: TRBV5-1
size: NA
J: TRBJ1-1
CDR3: CASSRGTGSLNTEAFF
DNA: TGCGCCAGCAGCCGCGGGACAGGGAGTCTGAACACTGAAGCTTTCTTT